This T cell receptor beta chain was observed in a study of Graves' ophthalmopathy and Graves' hyperthyroidism. Study-wide results and caveats: Blood shared most expanded thyroid clonotypes above 0.001 frequency.

Ophthalmopathy absent within 18 months of follow-up marked hyperthyroidism as stable. It was on clinical symptoms, serum thyroxine, TRAb, thyroid ultrasound and orbital computed tomography that diagnosis relied. Germline V CDR1 and CDR2: MNHNS, SASEGT. CDR3 length: 15 amino acids. Trimming removed 6 bases from V and 2 bases from J; junction bases left unmatched: 6. Amplified material comprised TCR beta CDR3 regions derived from RNA transcripts. Second-round multiplex PCR followed a first-round RT-PCR using HTBI primers. TCRdb re-called the multiplex PCR reads through MiXCR, storing one row per CDR3 protein. The data show about 620,000 distinct CDR3 sequences, 22% seen once. This clonotype was seen many times. Its antigen is currently unknown.

The chain is built from TRBV6-1 and TRBJ2-4; TRBD2 aligns across 8 bases. The clonotype comes from a young woman with stable Graves' hyperthyroidism. Some clones in this sample may be carry-over from other donors' samples. Sequencing input: peripheral blood. CDR3 coding DNA: TGTGCCAGCAGCCCCGGACTAGCCCCCAAAAACATTCAGTACTTC. Translating gives CASSPGLAPKNIQYF.